Sequencing of this T cell receptor beta chain was carried out in a study of OX40 agonist ivuxolimab in advanced cancers. V was clipped by 6 bases and J by 1 base, with 17 bases between them. The CDR3 spans 16 residues. Germline values: CDR1 SNHLY, CDR2 FYNNEI. Sequencing was performed with immunoSEQ multiplex PCR; in TCRdb, only in-frame clones are kept and a portion is missing. Of about 59,000 clones in the sample, 84% were seen once. The sample was CD4+ or CD8+ T cells sorted from blood, taken in a trial of the OX40 agonist ivuxolimab. The receptor comes from an adult with an advanced solid tumor such as melanoma, head and neck, liver or kidney cancer. The chain joins TRBV2 to TRBJ2-3; tentatively, D is TRBD1 (6 bases). CDR3 in DNA: TGTGCCAGCAGGACCTCCACCCCAGGGGGCACAGATACGCAGTATTTT. This codes for CASRTSTPGGTDTQYF.